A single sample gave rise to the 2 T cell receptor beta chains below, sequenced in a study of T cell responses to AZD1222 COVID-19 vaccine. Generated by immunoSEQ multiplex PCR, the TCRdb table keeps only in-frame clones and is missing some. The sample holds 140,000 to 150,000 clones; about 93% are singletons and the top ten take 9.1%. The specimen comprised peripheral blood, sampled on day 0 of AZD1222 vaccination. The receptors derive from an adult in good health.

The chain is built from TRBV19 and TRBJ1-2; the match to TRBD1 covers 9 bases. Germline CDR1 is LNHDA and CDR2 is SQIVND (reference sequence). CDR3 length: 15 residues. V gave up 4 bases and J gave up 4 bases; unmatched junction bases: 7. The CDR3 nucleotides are TGTGCCAGTAGTAGTGACAGGGGGATTACCTATGGCTACACCTTC. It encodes CASSSDRGITYGYTF.

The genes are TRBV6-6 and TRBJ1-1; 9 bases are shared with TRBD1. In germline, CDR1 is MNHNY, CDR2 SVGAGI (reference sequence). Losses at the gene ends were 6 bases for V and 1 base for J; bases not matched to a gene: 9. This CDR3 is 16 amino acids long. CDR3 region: CASSPGTGRGNTEAFF. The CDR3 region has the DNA TGTGCCAGCAGCCCTGGGACAGGGAGAGGGAACACTGAAGCTTTCTTT.